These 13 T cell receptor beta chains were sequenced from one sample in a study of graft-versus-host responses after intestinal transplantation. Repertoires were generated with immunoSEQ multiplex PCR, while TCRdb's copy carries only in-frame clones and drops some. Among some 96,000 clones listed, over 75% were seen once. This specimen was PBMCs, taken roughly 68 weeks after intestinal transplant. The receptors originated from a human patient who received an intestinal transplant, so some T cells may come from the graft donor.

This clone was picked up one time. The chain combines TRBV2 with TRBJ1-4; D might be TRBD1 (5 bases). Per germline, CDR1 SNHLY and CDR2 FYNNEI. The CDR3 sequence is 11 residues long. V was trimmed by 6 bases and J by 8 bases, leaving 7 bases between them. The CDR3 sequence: CASRQGEKLFF. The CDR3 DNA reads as TGTGCCAGCAGGCAGGGAGAAAAACTGTTTTTT.

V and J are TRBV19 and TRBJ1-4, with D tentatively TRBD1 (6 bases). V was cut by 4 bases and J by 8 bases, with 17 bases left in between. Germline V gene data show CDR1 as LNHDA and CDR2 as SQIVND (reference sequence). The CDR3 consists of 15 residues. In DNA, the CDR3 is TGTGCCAGTAGTACGCAAGGGGGAGCCGAGGAAAAACTGTTTTTT. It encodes CASSTQGGAEEKLFF.

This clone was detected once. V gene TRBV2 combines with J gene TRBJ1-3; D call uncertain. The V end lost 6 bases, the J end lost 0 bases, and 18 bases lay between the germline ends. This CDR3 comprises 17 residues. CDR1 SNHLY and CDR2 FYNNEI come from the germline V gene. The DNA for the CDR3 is TGTGCCAGCAGGGGAGGGATCGACACCCGCTCTGGAAACACCATATATTTT. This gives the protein CASRGGIDTRSGNTIYF.

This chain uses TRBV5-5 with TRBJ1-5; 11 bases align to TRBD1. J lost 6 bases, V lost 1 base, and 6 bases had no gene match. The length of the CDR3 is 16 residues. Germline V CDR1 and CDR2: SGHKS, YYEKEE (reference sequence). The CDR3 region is CASSLRRDRGSQPQHF. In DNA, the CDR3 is TGTGCCAGCAGCTTGCGGCGGGACAGGGGGAGTCAGCCCCAGCATTTT.

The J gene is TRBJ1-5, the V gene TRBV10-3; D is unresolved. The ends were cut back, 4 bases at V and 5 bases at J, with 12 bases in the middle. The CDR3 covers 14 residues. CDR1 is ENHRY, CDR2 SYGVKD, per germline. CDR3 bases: TGTGCCATCAGTGGAGGGAATAGGGATCAGCCCCAGCATTTT. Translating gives CAISGGNRDQPQHF.

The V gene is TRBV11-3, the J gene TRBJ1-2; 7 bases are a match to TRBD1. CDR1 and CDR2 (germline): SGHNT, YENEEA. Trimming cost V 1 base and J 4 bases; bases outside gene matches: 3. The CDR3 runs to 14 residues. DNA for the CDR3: TGTGCCAGCAGCTTAGGACAGGGCTTCTATGGCTACACCTTC. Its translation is CASSLGQGFYGYTF.

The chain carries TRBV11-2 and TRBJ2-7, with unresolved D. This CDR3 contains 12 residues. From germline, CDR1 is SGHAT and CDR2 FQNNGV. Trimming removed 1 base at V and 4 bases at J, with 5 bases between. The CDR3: CASSLGQYEQYF. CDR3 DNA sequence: TGTGCCAGCAGCTTAGGGCAGTACGAGCAGTACTTC. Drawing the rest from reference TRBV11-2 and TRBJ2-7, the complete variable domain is EAGVAQSPRYKIIEKRQSVAFWCNPISGHATLYWYQQILGQGPKLLIQFQNNGVVDDSQLPKDRFSAERLKGVDSTLKIQPAKLEDSAVYLCASSLGQYEQYFGPGTRLTVT.

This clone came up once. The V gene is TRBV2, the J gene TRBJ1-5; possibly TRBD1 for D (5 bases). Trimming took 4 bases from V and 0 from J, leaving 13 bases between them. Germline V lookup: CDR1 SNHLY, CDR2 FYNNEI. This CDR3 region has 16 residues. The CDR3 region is CASSAPDIYSNQPQHF. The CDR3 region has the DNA TGTGCCAGCAGTGCTCCGGACATCTATAGCAATCAGCCCCAGCATTTT.

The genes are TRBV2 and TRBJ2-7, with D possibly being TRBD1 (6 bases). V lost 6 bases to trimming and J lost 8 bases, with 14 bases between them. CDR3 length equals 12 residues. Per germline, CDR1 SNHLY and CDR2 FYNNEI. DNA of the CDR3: TGTGCCAGCAGCAGGGATCAGGGGAAGCAGTACTTC. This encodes CASSRDQGKQYF.

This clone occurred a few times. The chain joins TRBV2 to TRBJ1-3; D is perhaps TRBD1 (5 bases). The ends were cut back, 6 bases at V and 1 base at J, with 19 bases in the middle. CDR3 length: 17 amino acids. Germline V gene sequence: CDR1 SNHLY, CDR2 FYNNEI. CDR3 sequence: CASSVLAGVVSGNTIYF. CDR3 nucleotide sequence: TGTGCCAGCAGCGTATTAGCGGGGGTTGTATCTGGAAACACCATATATTTT.

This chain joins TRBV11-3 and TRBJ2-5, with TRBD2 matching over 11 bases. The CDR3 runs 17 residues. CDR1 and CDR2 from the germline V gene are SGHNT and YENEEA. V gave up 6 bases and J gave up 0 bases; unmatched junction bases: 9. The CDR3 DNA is TGTGCCAGCAGGTCTAGCGGGGGGCCCATCTACCAAGAGACCCAGTACTTC. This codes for CASRSSGGPIYQETQYF.

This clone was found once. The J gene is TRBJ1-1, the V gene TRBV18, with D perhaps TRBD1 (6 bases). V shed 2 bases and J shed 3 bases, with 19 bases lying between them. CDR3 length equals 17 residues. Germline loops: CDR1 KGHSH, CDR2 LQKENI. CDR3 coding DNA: TGTGCCAGCTCACCAGGGAGCTACAGGGTGGGGGACACTGAAGCTTTCTTT. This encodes CASSPGSYRVGDTEAFF.

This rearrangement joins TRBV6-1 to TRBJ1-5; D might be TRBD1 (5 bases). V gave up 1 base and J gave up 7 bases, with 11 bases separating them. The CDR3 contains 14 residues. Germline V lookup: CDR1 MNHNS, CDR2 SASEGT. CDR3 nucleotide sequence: TGTGCCAGCAGTGAAGGTTATGGGGGACAGCCCCAGCATTTT. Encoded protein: CASSEGYGGQPQHF.